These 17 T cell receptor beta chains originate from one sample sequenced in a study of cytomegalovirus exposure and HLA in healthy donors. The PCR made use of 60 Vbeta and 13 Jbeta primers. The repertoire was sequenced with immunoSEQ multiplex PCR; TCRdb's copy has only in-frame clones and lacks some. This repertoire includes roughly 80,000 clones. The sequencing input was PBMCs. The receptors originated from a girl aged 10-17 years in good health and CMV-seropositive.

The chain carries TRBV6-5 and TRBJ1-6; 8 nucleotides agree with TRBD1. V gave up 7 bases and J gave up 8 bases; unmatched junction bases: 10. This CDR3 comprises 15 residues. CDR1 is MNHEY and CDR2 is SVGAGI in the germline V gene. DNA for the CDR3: TGTGCCAGCATTTATGTCAACAGGGGGGATTCACCCCTCCACTTT. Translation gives CASIYVNRGDSPLHF.

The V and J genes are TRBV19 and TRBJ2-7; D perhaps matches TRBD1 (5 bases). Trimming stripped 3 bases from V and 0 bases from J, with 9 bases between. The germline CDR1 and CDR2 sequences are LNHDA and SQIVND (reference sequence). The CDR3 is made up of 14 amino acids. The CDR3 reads CASSMGDSSYEQYV. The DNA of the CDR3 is TGTGCCAGTAGTATGGGCGACAGCTCCTACGAGCAGTACGTC.

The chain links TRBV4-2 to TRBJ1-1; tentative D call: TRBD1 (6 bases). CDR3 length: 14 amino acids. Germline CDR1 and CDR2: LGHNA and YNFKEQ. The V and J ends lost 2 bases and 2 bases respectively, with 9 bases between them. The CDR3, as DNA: TGTGCCAGCAGCCAATCACAGGGAAACACTGAAGCTTTCTTT. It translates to CASSQSQGNTEAFF.

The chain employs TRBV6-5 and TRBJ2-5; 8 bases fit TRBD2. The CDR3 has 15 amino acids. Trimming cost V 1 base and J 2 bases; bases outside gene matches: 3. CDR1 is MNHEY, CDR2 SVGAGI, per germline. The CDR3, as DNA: TGTGCCAGCAGTTACTTTCGGGGGGGTCAAGAGACCCAGTACTTC. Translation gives CASSYFRGGQETQYF.

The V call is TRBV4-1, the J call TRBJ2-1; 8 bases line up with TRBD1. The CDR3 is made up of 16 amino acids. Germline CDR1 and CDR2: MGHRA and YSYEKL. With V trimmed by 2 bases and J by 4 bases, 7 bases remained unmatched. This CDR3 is CASSQSPGQDYNEQFF. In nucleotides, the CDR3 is TGCGCCAGCAGCCAATCTCCGGGACAGGATTACAATGAGCAGTTCTTC.

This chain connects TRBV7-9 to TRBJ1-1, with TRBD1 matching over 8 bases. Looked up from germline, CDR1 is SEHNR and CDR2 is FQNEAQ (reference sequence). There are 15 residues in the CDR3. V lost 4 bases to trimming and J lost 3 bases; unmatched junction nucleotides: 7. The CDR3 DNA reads TGTGCCAGCAGCTCAGACTTGACAGGGGACACTGAAGCTTTCTTT. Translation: CASSSDLTGDTEAFF.

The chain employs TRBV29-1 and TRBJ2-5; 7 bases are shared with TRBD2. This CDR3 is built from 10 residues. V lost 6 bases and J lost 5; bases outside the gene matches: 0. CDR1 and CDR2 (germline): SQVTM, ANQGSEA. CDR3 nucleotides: TGCAGCGTGGGGGGGGAGACCCAGTACTTC. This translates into CSVGGETQYF.

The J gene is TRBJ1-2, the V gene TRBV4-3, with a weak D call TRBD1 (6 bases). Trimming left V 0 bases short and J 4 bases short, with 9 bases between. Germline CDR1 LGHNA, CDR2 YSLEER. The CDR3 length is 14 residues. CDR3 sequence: CASSQDGTSYGYTF. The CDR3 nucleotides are TGCGCCAGCAGCCAAGACGGGACAAGCTATGGCTACACCTTC.

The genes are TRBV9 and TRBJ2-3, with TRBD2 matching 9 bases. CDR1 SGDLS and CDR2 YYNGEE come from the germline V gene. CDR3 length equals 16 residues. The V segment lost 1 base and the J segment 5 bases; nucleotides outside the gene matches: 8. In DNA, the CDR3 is TGTGCCAGCAGCGTATCCGGGCGGGGGGGCCAAGATACGCAGTATTTT. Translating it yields CASSVSGRGGQDTQYF.

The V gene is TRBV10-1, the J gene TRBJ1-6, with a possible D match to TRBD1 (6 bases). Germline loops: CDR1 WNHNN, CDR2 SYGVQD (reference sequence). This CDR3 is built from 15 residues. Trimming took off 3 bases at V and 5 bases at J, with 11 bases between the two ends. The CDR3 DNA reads TGCGCCAGCAGTGACGGGGGGGCGAATAATTCACCCCTCCACTTT. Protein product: CASSDGGANNSPLHF.

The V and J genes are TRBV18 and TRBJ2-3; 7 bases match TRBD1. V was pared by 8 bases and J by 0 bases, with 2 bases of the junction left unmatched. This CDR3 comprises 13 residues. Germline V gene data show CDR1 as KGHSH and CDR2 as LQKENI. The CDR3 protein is CASLTGSTDTQYF. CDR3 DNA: TGTGCCAGCCTGACAGGGAGCACAGATACGCAGTATTTT.

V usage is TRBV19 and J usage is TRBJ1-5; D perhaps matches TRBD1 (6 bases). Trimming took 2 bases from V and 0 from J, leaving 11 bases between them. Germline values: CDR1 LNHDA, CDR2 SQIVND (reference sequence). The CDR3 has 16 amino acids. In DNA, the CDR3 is TGTGCCAGTAGTATAACAGGGACGTATAGCAATCAGCCCCAGCATTTT. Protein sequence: CASSITGTYSNQPQHF.

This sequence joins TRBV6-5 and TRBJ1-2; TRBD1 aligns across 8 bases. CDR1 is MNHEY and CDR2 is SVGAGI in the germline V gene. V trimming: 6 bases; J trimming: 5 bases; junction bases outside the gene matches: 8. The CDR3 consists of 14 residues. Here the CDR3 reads CASSQGGTGYGYTF. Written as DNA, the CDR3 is TGTGCCAGCAGCCAGGGGGGGACAGGTTATGGCTACACCTTC.

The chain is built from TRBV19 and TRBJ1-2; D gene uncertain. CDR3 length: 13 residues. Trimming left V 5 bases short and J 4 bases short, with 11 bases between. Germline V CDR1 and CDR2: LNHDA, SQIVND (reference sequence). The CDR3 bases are TGTGCCAGTAGTGAGGGCAGGAGCTATGGCTACACCTTC. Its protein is CASSEGRSYGYTF.

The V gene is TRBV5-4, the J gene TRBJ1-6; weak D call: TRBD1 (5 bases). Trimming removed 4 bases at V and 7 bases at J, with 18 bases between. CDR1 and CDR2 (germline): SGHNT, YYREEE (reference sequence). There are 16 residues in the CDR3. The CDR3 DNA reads TGTGCCAGCAGCACCCCCACCGCAGGGAACAATTCACCCCTCCACTTT. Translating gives CASSTPTAGNNSPLHF.

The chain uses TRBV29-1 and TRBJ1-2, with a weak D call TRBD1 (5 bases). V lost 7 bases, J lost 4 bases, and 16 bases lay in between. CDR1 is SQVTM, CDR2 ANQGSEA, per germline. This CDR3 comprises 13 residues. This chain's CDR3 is CSAGGKGTYGYTF. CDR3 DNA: TGCAGCGCGGGGGGGAAGGGCACCTATGGCTACACCTTC.

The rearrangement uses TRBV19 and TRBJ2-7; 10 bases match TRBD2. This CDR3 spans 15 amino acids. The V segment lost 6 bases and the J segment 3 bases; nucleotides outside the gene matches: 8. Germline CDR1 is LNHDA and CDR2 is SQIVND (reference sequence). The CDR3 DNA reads TGTGCCAGTAGCGGAACCGGGACTAGCGTCTACGAGCAGTACTTC. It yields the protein CASSGTGTSVYEQYF.